Described below is a single T cell receptor beta chain sequence and its context. Its antigen is currently unknown. At one of its ends the junction is not consistent with the germline gene, which may arise from a read error. Study results and caveats: Tumor Tregs overlapped most with tumor, then blood, naive CD4+ cells.

Constant-region reverse primers amplified full-length variable regions, followed by semi-nested Nested Universal Primer A PCR. TCRdb recomputed calls from the 5' RACE reads with MiXCR, one row per CDR3 protein. Of about 61,000 distinct CDR3 sequences detected, just under 30% appear once; the ten largest clones hold roughly 2%. Germline V CDR1 and CDR2: MNHNS, SASEGT. The CDR3 runs to 16 residues. The source of this sequence is a female donor with breast cancer. V and J are TRBV6-1 and TRBJ2-4; D might be TRBD1 (7 bases). The sequenced material came from tumor-infiltrating naive CD4+ T cells sorted from the breast tumor. Described subset: naive CD4+ T cells, CD4+CD45RA+CD25-. The CDR3 nucleotides read TGTGCCAGCAGTGAAAAGATCGGGTTCAGGGGGGACATTCTGTACTTC. It specifies CASSEKIGFRGDILYF.